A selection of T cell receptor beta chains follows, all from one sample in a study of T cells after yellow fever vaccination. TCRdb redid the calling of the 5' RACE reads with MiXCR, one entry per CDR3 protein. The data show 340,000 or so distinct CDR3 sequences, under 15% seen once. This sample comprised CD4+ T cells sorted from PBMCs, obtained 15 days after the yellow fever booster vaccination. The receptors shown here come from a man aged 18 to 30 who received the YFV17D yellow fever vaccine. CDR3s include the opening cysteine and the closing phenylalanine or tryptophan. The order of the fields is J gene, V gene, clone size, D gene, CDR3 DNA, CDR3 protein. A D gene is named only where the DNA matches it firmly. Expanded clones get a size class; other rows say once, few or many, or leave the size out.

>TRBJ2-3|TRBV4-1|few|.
TGCGCCAGCAGCCAAGGTAATGGCCCCCAAACGCAGTATTTT
CASSQGNGPQTQYF
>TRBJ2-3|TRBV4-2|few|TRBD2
TGTGCCAGCAGCCAGGGACTAGCCCTCGCAGATACGCAGTATTTT
CASSQGLALADTQYF
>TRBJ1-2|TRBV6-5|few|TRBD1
TGTGCCAGCAGAGGGGCACAGGGGGCTCCTCACTATGGCTACACCTTC
CASRGAQGAPHYGYTF
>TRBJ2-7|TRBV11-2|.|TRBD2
TGTGCCAGCAGCGTGCGGACTAGCGGGGGGGCGGTATACGAGCAGTACTTC
CASSVRTSGGAVYEQYF
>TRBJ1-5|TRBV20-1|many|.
TGCAGTGCCGCAAAAGGGGGAGGGTTCAATCAGCCCCAGCATTTT
CSAAKGGGFNQPQHF
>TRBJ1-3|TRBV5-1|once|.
TGCGCCAGCAGCCCACGCCTGGGGAGCTCTGGAAACACCATATATTTT
CASSPRLGSSGNTIYF
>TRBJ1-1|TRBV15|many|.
TGTGCCACCAGCAGAGATCCGGGGCAGAACACTGAAGCTTTCTTT
CATSRDPGQNTEAFF
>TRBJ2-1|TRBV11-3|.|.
TGTGCCAGCAGCCCCGCAGGGTACAATGAGCAGTTCTTC
CASSPAGYNEQFF
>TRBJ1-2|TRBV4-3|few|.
TGCGCCAGCAGCCAAGGGGCCTCAGGGAGTTATGGCTACACCTTC
CASSQGASGSYGYTF
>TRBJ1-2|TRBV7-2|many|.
TGTGCCAGCAGCCTCGAACCGGAGTCCGGGGATGGCTACACCTTC
CASSLEPESGDGYTF
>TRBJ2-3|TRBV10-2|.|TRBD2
TGCGCCAGCAGTGAGTACTCACCCGGGACTAGCGGGCCGGGGACGCAGTATTTT
CASSEYSPGTSGPGTQYF
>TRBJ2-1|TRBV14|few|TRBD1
TGTGCCAGCAGCCCGGGGACAGGGTATAGGAATGAGCAGTTCTTC
CASSPGTGYRNEQFF
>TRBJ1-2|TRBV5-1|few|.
TGCGCCAGCAGCTCAGGGGTCGATCTCTATGGCTACACCTTC
CASSSGVDLYGYTF
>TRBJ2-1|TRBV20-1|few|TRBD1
TGCAGTCCCCTGGGCGACAGGGGGTACAATGAGCAGTTCTTC
CSPLGDRGYNEQFF
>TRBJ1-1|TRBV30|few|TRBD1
TGTGCCTGGAGGACCGGACAGGGCTGGCCTGAAGCTTTCTTT
CAWRTGQGWPEAFF
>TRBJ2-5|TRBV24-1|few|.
TGTGCCACCTCACAGGGAAGAGAGGAGACCCAGTACTTC
CATSQGREETQYF
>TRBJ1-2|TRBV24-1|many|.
TGTGCCACCAGTTCCAGGAACTCCGGCTACACCTTC
CATSSRNSGYTF
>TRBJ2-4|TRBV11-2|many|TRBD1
TGTGCCAGCAGCCACGGGACAGGGTTAGCCAAAAACATTCAGTACTTC
CASSHGTGLAKNIQYF
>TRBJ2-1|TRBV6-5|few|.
TGTGCCAGCAGTCCTTGGACGGCGAGCTCCTACAATGAGCAGTTCTTC
CASSPWTASSYNEQFF